Listed below are T cell receptor beta chains from one sample, sequenced in a study of lymphopenia after photon versus proton radiotherapy. Assay: immunoSEQ multiplex PCR; the TCRdb copy retains only in-frame clones and omits some. The table shows tens of thousands of clones, with more than 85% occurring only once. The sequencing here drew on peripheral blood, taken from a patient treated with photon-based radiotherapy. All receptors derive from a middle-aged woman with cholangiocarcinoma. The CDR3 runs from the conserved cysteine through the conserved F or W. The order of the fields is J gene, clone size, V gene, D gene, CDR3 DNA, CDR3 protein. The D gene is left open where the match is weak. Part of the rows lack a size; the others show once, few, many or a class for expanded clones.

TRBJ2-7,few,TRBV21-1,.,TGTGCCAGCAGCAGACGACACGGTAGCTACGAGCAGTACTTC,CASSRRHGSYEQYF
TRBJ1-6,.,TRBV5-5,.,TGTGCCAGCAGCCTTCTTGGGTCGAATTCACCCCTCCACTTT,CASSLLGSNSPLHF
TRBJ2-2,.,TRBV9,.,TGTGCCAGCAGCGTAGAGAGCGCCGGGGAGCTGTTTTTT,CASSVESAGELFF
TRBJ1-1,.,TRBV11-2,.,TGTGCCAGCAGCTTAAGCTGGAACACTGAAGCTTTCTTT,CASSLSWNTEAFF
TRBJ2-1,.,TRBV9,TRBD2,TGTGCCAGCAGCTCTAGCGGGAGCTGGGGCAATGAGCAGTTCTTC,CASSSSGSWGNEQFF
TRBJ2-5,.,TRBV7-8,TRBD2,TGTGCCAGCAGCCCGGAACTAGCGGGGGAGGAGACCCAGTACTTC,CASSPELAGEETQYF
TRBJ1-1,.,TRBV2,.,TGTGCCAGCAGTGGGAGGACTGAAGCTTTCTTT,CASSGRTEAFF
TRBJ2-3,.,TRBV9,.,TGTGCCAGCAGCGAGGGGACTGGCGGCCACCCCCCTACAGATACGCAGTATTTT,CASSEGTGGHPPTDTQYF
TRBJ1-1,.,TRBV5-1,.,TGCGCCAGCAGCTTGACAGTCCCGACAGGCGCTTTCTTT,CASSLTVPTGAFF
TRBJ1-4,.,TRBV28,TRBD1,TGTGCCAGCAGTGCCCGGGACAGGGTTATTGAAAAACTGTTTTTT,CASSARDRVIEKLFF
TRBJ2-1,.,TRBV29-1,.,TGCAGCGTTGTGTACAGGGTCAATGAGCAGTTCTTC,CSVVYRVNEQFF
TRBJ2-7,.,TRBV29-1,.,TGCAGCGTCTCCCCTTTGGTAGGTAAAGGCGAGCAGTACTTC,CSVSPLVGKGEQYF
TRBJ1-5,.,TRBV7-2,.,TGTGCCAGCAGCCCCTCGGGTTTTCTTAATCAGCCCCAGCATTTT,CASSPSGFLNQPQHF
TRBJ1-1,.,TRBV18,TRBD1,TGTGCCAGCTCAACCGGACAGGGAGGTGGGACCACTGAAGCTTTCTTT,CASSTGQGGGTTEAFF
TRBJ2-1,once,TRBV27,TRBD2,TGTGCCAGCAGCCCTGGACTAGCGGGAAGCAATGAGCAGTTCTTC,CASSPGLAGSNEQFF
TRBJ1-5,.,TRBV18,.,TGTGCCAGCTCACCACAAGAAGAGCATCAGCCCCAGCATTTT,CASSPQEEHQPQHF
TRBJ2-1,.,TRBV18,.,TGTGCCAGCTCACCAAAAGGAGTTACCAGCCATATTAATGAGCAGTTCTTC,CASSPKGVTSHINEQFF
TRBJ1-1,.,TRBV5-1,TRBD1,TGCGCCAGCAGCGCGGACAGGGGGCGTTCGGCTTTCTTT,CASSADRGRSAFF
TRBJ2-7,.,TRBV28,.,TGTGCCAGCAGTGTCTACTACGAGCAGTACTTC,CASSVYYEQYF
TRBJ2-3,few,TRBV15,TRBD2,TGTGCCACCAGCTCCTCAAGGGGTAGCGGGGGCACAGATACGCAGTATTTT,CATSSSRGSGGTDTQYF
TRBJ1-2,.,TRBV5-1,TRBD1,TGCGCCAGCAGCCCGGCCGGGACAGACTATGGCTACACCTTC,CASSPAGTDYGYTF
TRBJ2-4,.,TRBV6-1,.,TGTGCCAGCTCACAGGGTGGCTTACCCAAAAACATTCAGTACTTC,CASSQGGLPKNIQYF
TRBJ1-2,.,TRBV5-1,.,TGCGCCAGCCTCCCCGCGGGAGTCAACTATGGCTACACCTTC,CASLPAGVNYGYTF
TRBJ1-1,.,TRBV5-6,TRBD1,TGTGCCAGCAGGAAGACAGGGGGCACTGAAGCTTTCTTT,CASRKTGGTEAFF
TRBJ1-1,.,TRBV5-1,.,TGCGCCAGCAGCTTGGAACAGGACACTGAAGCTTTCTTT,CASSLEQDTEAFF
TRBJ1-1,.,TRBV19,TRBD1,TGTGCCAGTCTAAGACAGGGGGCATACACTGAAGCTTTCTTT,CASLRQGAYTEAFF
TRBJ1-5,.,TRBV12-5,.,TGTGCTAGTGGTTTGCCGGAGGGTCGTCAGCCCCAGCATTTT,CASGLPEGRQPQHF
TRBJ1-1,.,TRBV19,.,TGTGCCAGTAAACCAGCGGGGAACACTGAAGCTTTCTTT,CASKPAGNTEAFF
TRBJ2-7,.,TRBV5-1,.,TGCGCCAGCAGCCCTGGCGGGTCCTACGAGCAGTACTTC,CASSPGGSYEQYF
TRBJ2-3,.,TRBV7-7,.,TGTGCCACATCCCGTAGTCGAGCCCTCACAGATACGCAGTATTTT,CATSRSRALTDTQYF
TRBJ2-7,.,TRBV7-2,TRBD2,TGTGCCAGCAGCTTAGCGCCAGTAGCGGGAGCTAGCGAGCAGTACTTC,CASSLAPVAGASEQYF
TRBJ1-1,.,TRBV6-6,.,TGTGCCAGCAGTCCTCGGGCGCACACTGAAGCTTTCTTT,CASSPRAHTEAFF
TRBJ2-7,.,TRBV29-1,TRBD1,TGCAGCGTTGTTTCGCCAGGGGGAAGCTCCTACGAGCAGTACTTC,CSVVSPGGSSYEQYF
TRBJ2-5,.,TRBV19,.,TGTGCCAGTAGTATAGGACCGGGACTGCGGAGGGAGACCCAGTACTTC,CASSIGPGLRRETQYF
TRBJ2-5,.,TRBV30,TRBD2,TGTGCCTGGAGTGTAAACCCCCCTGGGCGACTAGCTGGGGAAGAGACCCAGTACTTC,CAWSVNPPGRLAGEETQYF
TRBJ1-4,.,TRBV6-6,.,TGTGCCGCAGAGGGGGTTAATGAAAAACTGTTTTTT,CAAEGVNEKLFF
TRBJ1-4,.,TRBV10-3,TRBD1,TGTGCCGTAGGACAGGGGGAGGAAAAACTGTTTTTT,CAVGQGEEKLFF
TRBJ2-3,once,TRBV29-1,.,TGCAGCGTTGAGAAGTACGCAGATACGCAGTATTTT,CSVEKYADTQYF
TRBJ2-7,.,TRBV5-6,.,TGTGCCAGCAGCAGCACGGGACTCGTGGCCTACGAGCAGTACTTC,CASSSTGLVAYEQYF
TRBJ1-5,.,TRBV6-5,TRBD1,TGTGCCAGCAGAATGGACAGGGATGGACAGCCCCAGCATTTT,CASRMDRDGQPQHF
TRBJ1-2,.,TRBV5-1,.,TGCGCCAGCAGCTCGACGAGCGGGGGCTATGGCTACACCTTC,CASSSTSGGYGYTF
TRBJ1-1,.,TRBV14,.,TGTGCCAGCAGCCAAGTCAGGGGAGGCACTGAAGCTTTCTTT,CASSQVRGGTEAFF
TRBJ1-1,.,TRBV5-1,.,TGCGCCAGCGGCCAACAGGGATTCCAGAACACTGAAGCTTTCTTT,CASGQQGFQNTEAFF
TRBJ2-2,.,TRBV7-3,.,TGTGCCAGCAGCCCCCAGGCCCGACAGAACACCGGGGAGCTGTTTTTT,CASSPQARQNTGELFF
TRBJ1-5,.,TRBV9,.,TGTGCCAGCAGCGTAGGACTGGAAAATCAGCCCCAGCATTTT,CASSVGLENQPQHF
TRBJ1-6,.,TRBV5-1,.,TGCGCCAGCAGCTTGGCTACAGGTGATTCACCCCTCCACTTT,CASSLATGDSPLHF
TRBJ1-1,.,TRBV7-9,.,TGTGCCAGCAGCTTGGAAGTTATGAACACTGAAGCTTTCTTT,CASSLEVMNTEAFF
TRBJ1-2,.,TRBV5-6,TRBD1,TGTGCCAGCAGCTCGAAACCAACAGGGGGCTATGGCTACACCTTC,CASSSKPTGGYGYTF
TRBJ2-7,once,TRBV5-4,TRBD1,TGTGCCAGCAGCTGGACCGGGACAGGCAAGCAGTACTTC,CASSWTGTGKQYF
TRBJ1-4,.,TRBV28,.,TGTGCCAGCAGGGGGGACCTTTCTGAAAAACTGTTTTTT,CASRGDLSEKLFF